This is a list of T cell receptor beta chains from one sample in a study of regulatory T cells in long-lasting Graves disease. Each CDR3 protein gets one entry after TCRdb re-called the multiplex PCR reads with MiXCR. Found here are 400,000 to 500,000 distinct CDR3 sequences, around 15% of them singletons; the top ten hold under 20%. The same sample was also used in a study of T cells in Graves' hyperthyroidism and ophthalmopathy.

Sequenced here: peripheral blood mononuclear cells (PBMCs), sampled at new diagnosis, from a patient treated with antithyroid drugs. The source is a woman aged 50 to 60 with Graves disease. The CDR3 runs from the conserved cysteine through the conserved F or W. Each record gives: CDR3 DNA, CDR3 protein, J gene, clone size, D gene, V gene. A D gene is named only where the DNA matches it firmly. A row's size may be missing; if present it is once, few, many or a size class.

cdr3_nt: TGTGCCAGCAGCTCCACTCCGGGACAACCCTACGAGCAGTACTTC
cdr3_aa: CASSSTPGQPYEQYF
j_call: TRBJ2-7
clone_size: many
d_call: .
v_call: TRBV7-8

cdr3_nt: TGTGCCAGCAGTTTTGGCAGATACAATGAGCAGTTCTTC
cdr3_aa: CASSFGRYNEQFF
j_call: TRBJ2-1
clone_size: many
d_call: .
v_call: TRBV28

cdr3_nt: TGTGCCAGCAGCTTAGATCAGGCTAGCGGGACCAACACAGATACGCAGTATTTT
cdr3_aa: CASSLDQASGTNTDTQYF
j_call: TRBJ2-3
clone_size: .
d_call: TRBD2
v_call: TRBV11-2

cdr3_nt: TGTGCCAGCAGTGTACAGCCGACTGGAAACACCATATATTTT
cdr3_aa: CASSVQPTGNTIYF
j_call: TRBJ1-3
clone_size: many
d_call: .
v_call: TRBV28

cdr3_nt: TGTGCCAGCAGCATCGGACAGCAGTACTACGAGCAGTACTTC
cdr3_aa: CASSIGQQYYEQYF
j_call: TRBJ2-7
clone_size: .
d_call: .
v_call: TRBV7-8

cdr3_nt: TGTGCCAGCAGTTTAGATGGGGGATCGGTGCCGTACTTC
cdr3_aa: CASSLDGGSVPYF
j_call: TRBJ2-7
clone_size: few
d_call: .
v_call: TRBV12-3/TRBV12-4

cdr3_nt: TGTGCCAGCAGTTCCAAACCGGGACCCAACAATGAGCAGTTCTTC
cdr3_aa: CASSSKPGPNNEQFF
j_call: TRBJ2-1
clone_size: .
d_call: .
v_call: TRBV28

cdr3_nt: TGTGCCAGCAGCCAAGAGAGGATGGACACTGAAGCTTTCTTT
cdr3_aa: CASSQERMDTEAFF
j_call: TRBJ1-1
clone_size: few
d_call: .
v_call: TRBV4-1

cdr3_nt: TGTGCCAGTAACCCCGGGACTAGTTACGAGCAGTACTTC
cdr3_aa: CASNPGTSYEQYF
j_call: TRBJ2-7
clone_size: .
d_call: TRBD2
v_call: TRBV19

cdr3_nt: TGTGCCAGCTCACCCCAGGGGCACAGGGGTTCCTACAATGAGCAGTTCTTC
cdr3_aa: CASSPQGHRGSYNEQFF
j_call: TRBJ2-1
clone_size: few
d_call: TRBD1
v_call: TRBV18

cdr3_nt: TGTGCCACCAGTGATGTACAGGGAGTAACCGGGGAGCTGTTTTTT
cdr3_aa: CATSDVQGVTGELFF
j_call: TRBJ2-2
clone_size: .
d_call: .
v_call: TRBV24-1

cdr3_nt: TGCAGTGCTAGAGGTTACCGGGACAGGCTATCATACACAGATACGCAGTATTTT
cdr3_aa: CSARGYRDRLSYTDTQYF
j_call: TRBJ2-3
clone_size: many
d_call: TRBD1
v_call: TRBV20-1

cdr3_nt: TGTGCCAGCAGCTTTAGGGCGGCAGGGTACACTGAAGCTTTCTTT
cdr3_aa: CASSFRAAGYTEAFF
j_call: TRBJ1-1
clone_size: many
d_call: .
v_call: TRBV5-5

cdr3_nt: TGTGCCAGCAGTCCCCGTACTCAGCCCCAGCATTTT
cdr3_aa: CASSPRTQPQHF
j_call: TRBJ1-5
clone_size: .
d_call: .
v_call: TRBV6-2/TRBV6-3

cdr3_nt: TGTGCCAGCAGCCGTCTAGCGGGAGGGCCTTCCACAGATACGCAGTATTTT
cdr3_aa: CASSRLAGGPSTDTQYF
j_call: TRBJ2-3
clone_size: many
d_call: TRBD2
v_call: TRBV3-1

cdr3_nt: TGTGCCAGCAGTTTACGGACCGGGAGCACCTACGAGCAGTACTTC
cdr3_aa: CASSLRTGSTYEQYF
j_call: TRBJ2-7
clone_size: many
d_call: .
v_call: TRBV27

cdr3_nt: TGTGCCAGCAGCCACACCTCTGGGGCCAACGTCCTGACTTTC
cdr3_aa: CASSHTSGANVLTF
j_call: TRBJ2-6
clone_size: few
d_call: .
v_call: TRBV7-9

cdr3_nt: TGTGCCAGTGCACATCCCAATCAGCCCCAGCATTTT
cdr3_aa: CASAHPNQPQHF
j_call: TRBJ1-5
clone_size: .
d_call: .
v_call: TRBV19

cdr3_nt: TGCAGTGCTAGAGGGGTAGCCAAAAACATTCAGTACTTC
cdr3_aa: CSARGVAKNIQYF
j_call: TRBJ2-4
clone_size: few
d_call: .
v_call: TRBV20-1

cdr3_nt: TGCGCCAGCAGCCAAGTTCGGGAGGATCTCTACGAGCAGTACTTC
cdr3_aa: CASSQVREDLYEQYF
j_call: TRBJ2-7
clone_size: few
d_call: TRBD2
v_call: TRBV4-1

cdr3_nt: TGTGCCAGCAGTTCAACGAACAGTTACGAGCAGTACTTC
cdr3_aa: CASSSTNSYEQYF
j_call: TRBJ2-7
clone_size: few
d_call: .
v_call: TRBV6-2/TRBV6-3

cdr3_nt: TGCGCCAGCAGCTTGGGTGGCGAAAACACCGGGGAGCTGTTTTTT
cdr3_aa: CASSLGGENTGELFF
j_call: TRBJ2-2
clone_size: .
d_call: .
v_call: TRBV5-1

cdr3_nt: TGTGCCTGGAGTCGGGACAGGGTCTACGAGCAGTACTTC
cdr3_aa: CAWSRDRVYEQYF
j_call: TRBJ2-7
clone_size: few
d_call: TRBD1
v_call: TRBV30

cdr3_nt: TGCAGTGCCGCAGTGGGGACTGGTGAAAAACTGTTTTTT
cdr3_aa: CSAAVGTGEKLFF
j_call: TRBJ1-4
clone_size: few
d_call: .
v_call: TRBV20-1

cdr3_nt: TGCAGTACTGAAGCGGGTAGCTCCTACAATGAGCAGTTCTTC
cdr3_aa: CSTEAGSSYNEQFF
j_call: TRBJ2-1
clone_size: many
d_call: .
v_call: TRBV20-1

cdr3_nt: TGTGCCAGCAGTTACTCGAGTCTGGCTAGCAAAATGGGGCTAGATACGCAGTATTTT
cdr3_aa: CASSYSSLASKMGLDTQYF
j_call: TRBJ2-3
clone_size: few
d_call: .
v_call: TRBV6-2/TRBV6-3

cdr3_nt: TGCAGTGCTAGAGATCCCCAGAAAGATACGCAGTATTTT
cdr3_aa: CSARDPQKDTQYF
j_call: TRBJ2-3
clone_size: few
d_call: .
v_call: TRBV20-1

cdr3_nt: TGCGCCAGCAGTGTTCAGGAGGACACTGAAGCTTTCTTT
cdr3_aa: CASSVQEDTEAFF
j_call: TRBJ1-1
clone_size: many
d_call: .
v_call: TRBV10-2

cdr3_nt: TGCGCCAGCAGGACAGGGGAATATAGCAATCAGCCCCAGCATTTT
cdr3_aa: CASRTGEYSNQPQHF
j_call: TRBJ1-5
clone_size: many
d_call: TRBD1
v_call: TRBV2

cdr3_nt: TGCAGTGCTGTACACTCCGGGACAGGGCGGAATAGCAATCAGCCCCAGCATTTT
cdr3_aa: CSAVHSGTGRNSNQPQHF
j_call: TRBJ1-5
clone_size: many
d_call: TRBD1
v_call: TRBV20-1

cdr3_nt: TGTGCCAGCAGTTCCGAGTACAATTTCCGGAACACTGAAGCTTTCTTT
cdr3_aa: CASSSEYNFRNTEAFF
j_call: TRBJ1-1
clone_size: many
d_call: .
v_call: TRBV28

cdr3_nt: TGTGCCAGCAGTGTTCGCGAGGGAGGGAGGGCCTACGAGCAGTACTTC
cdr3_aa: CASSVREGGRAYEQYF
j_call: TRBJ2-7
clone_size: many
d_call: TRBD2
v_call: TRBV7-8

cdr3_nt: TGTGCCAGCAGTTCGTTTATGGCGTCGAGCTCCTACAATGAGCAGTTCTTC
cdr3_aa: CASSSFMASSSYNEQFF
j_call: TRBJ2-1
clone_size: many
d_call: .
v_call: TRBV28

cdr3_nt: TGTGCCAGCAGCTTAGGGCTCGGGGGGGAGACCCAGTACTTC
cdr3_aa: CASSLGLGGETQYF
j_call: TRBJ2-5
clone_size: many
d_call: TRBD2
v_call: TRBV11-2

cdr3_nt: TGTGCCAGCGACGGACAGGGGGCCGCCGGGGAGCTGTTTTTT
cdr3_aa: CASDGQGAAGELFF
j_call: TRBJ2-2
clone_size: many
d_call: TRBD1
v_call: TRBV12-3/TRBV12-4